These T cell receptor beta chains were read from a single sample in a study of blood T cell repertoires in COVID-19. Method: immunoSEQ multiplex PCR; TCRdb's copy keeps in-frame clones and lacks some. The repertoire has around 260,000 clones, approximately 84% of them found once; the top ten carry approximately 14%. Input material: peripheral blood. Receptors were obtained from a person in their 70s with COVID-19, enrolled during active disease. Both conserved end residues are part of each CDR3. The D gene is left open where the match is weak. Clone size is not always given. Where it is, it says once, few, many or a class for expanded clones.

j_call	clone_size	v_call	d_call	cdr3_nt	cdr3_aa
TRBJ2-3	NA	TRBV11-2	TRBD2	TGTGCCAGCAGCTTAAATGCCGGGGGGGCGTCAGATACGCAGTATTTT	CASSLNAGGASDTQYF
TRBJ2-1	NA	TRBV20-1	NA	TGCAGTGCTAGTGTGGTATGGGGCCATGAGCAGTTCTTC	CSASVVWGHEQFF
TRBJ2-1	NA	TRBV28	NA	TGTGCCAGCAGTTCCCCAGCGTCTCCTTCGGGGAATGAGCAGTTCTTC	CASSSPASPSGNEQFF
TRBJ2-5	NA	TRBV7-2	NA	TGTGCCTCCCGCATGGGGGGGGCCAGGCAAGAGACCCAGTACTTC	CASRMGGARQETQYF
TRBJ2-2	NA	TRBV5-1	TRBD2	TGCGCCAGCAGCTTGGACCGGCCGGGGGGATCGAACACCGGGGAGCTGTTTTTT	CASSLDRPGGSNTGELFF
TRBJ1-6	NA	TRBV7-2	TRBD1	TGTGCCAGCAGCACCTTGGCGGCGGGACAGGGTGGTTCACCCCTCCACTTT	CASSTLAAGQGGSPLHF
TRBJ2-7	NA	TRBV7-2	TRBD2	TGTGCCAGCAGCTTAGAGCTAGCGGGCTACGAGCAGTACTTC	CASSLELAGYEQYF
TRBJ2-2	NA	TRBV4-3	TRBD1	TGCGCCAGCAGCCAAGATTCGGGCAGGGGGCATCGCGGGGAGCTGTTTTTT	CASSQDSGRGHRGELFF
TRBJ2-5	NA	TRBV6-5	NA	TGTGCCAGCAGAGCCACAGGGATCGAGACCCAGTACTTC	CASRATGIETQYF
TRBJ2-1	NA	TRBV18	NA	TGTGCCAGCTCACCCCTCCGGGAGAGCAATGAGCAGTTCTTC	CASSPLRESNEQFF
TRBJ1-2	NA	TRBV27	TRBD1	TGTGCCAGCAGACGACAGGGGAGCTATGGCTACACCTTC	CASRRQGSYGYTF
TRBJ1-6	NA	TRBV30	NA	TGTGCCTGGATGCGGGAGTATAATTCACCCCTCCACTTT	CAWMREYNSPLHF
TRBJ2-4	once	TRBV9	TRBD2	TGTGCCAGCAGCGTAGATCTAGCGGGTGGAAACATTCAGTACTTC	CASSVDLAGGNIQYF
TRBJ1-4	NA	TRBV6-2/TRBV6-3	NA	TGTGCCAGCCGCCCCGGACAGTTTAATGAAAAACTGTTTTTT	CASRPGQFNEKLFF
TRBJ2-7	once	TRBV6-5	TRBD1	TGTGCCAGCAACCCGGACAGGGCCCCCTTCGAGCAGTACTTC	CASNPDRAPFEQYF
TRBJ2-2	NA	TRBV7-8	TRBD2	TGTGCCAGCAGCTCAAGCGGGAGTAGGAGCGGGGAGCTGTTTTTT	CASSSSGSRSGELFF
TRBJ2-2	few	TRBV3-1/TRBV3-2	TRBD2	TGTGCCAGCAGCCAAGCGGGAGGGGGCACCGGGGAGCTGTTTTTT	CASSQAGGGTGELFF
TRBJ1-2	NA	TRBV7-2	TRBD1	TGTGCCAGCAGCTTAGCTTTGACAGGGGGTGGCTACACCTTC	CASSLALTGGGYTF
TRBJ2-5	NA	TRBV29-1	TRBD1	TGCAGCGTGAACCCAGGGGGCCAAGAGACCCAGTACTTC	CSVNPGGQETQYF
TRBJ2-1	NA	TRBV9	NA	TGTGCCAGCAGCGTAGCATTGCAGTACAATGAGCAGTTCTTC	CASSVALQYNEQFF
TRBJ2-3	NA	TRBV29-1	NA	TGCAGCGTTGTTTACGGGGGGCTTCCAGATACGCAGTATTTT	CSVVYGGLPDTQYF
TRBJ2-1	NA	TRBV7-2	TRBD2	TGTGCCAGCCGGGCGGGGGGGCCCCTTGGTGAGCAGTTCTTC	CASRAGGPLGEQFF
TRBJ2-3	NA	TRBV24-1	TRBD1	TGTGCCACCAGTGATACTGGGACAGGGACTAGCACAGATACGCAGTATTTT	CATSDTGTGTSTDTQYF
TRBJ2-4	once	TRBV7-2	NA	TGTGCCAGCAGCTTAGCGGGACTCAACATTCAGTACTTC	CASSLAGLNIQYF
TRBJ2-3	NA	TRBV7-3	NA	TGTGCCAGCAGCCAGCGGCCCACAGATACGCAGTATTTT	CASSQRPTDTQYF
TRBJ1-3	NA	TRBV13	NA	TGTGCCAGCAGCTTAGAGTCTTATCGGGGTTTTGGAAACACCATATATTTT	CASSLESYRGFGNTIYF
TRBJ1-1	NA	TRBV19	NA	TGTGCCAGTAGTACCAGACAAAACACTGAAGCTTTCTTT	CASSTRQNTEAFF
TRBJ2-7	few	TRBV5-6	TRBD1	TGTGCCAGCAGCCACACGGGACAGGGGGGTTACGAGCAGTACTTC	CASSHTGQGGYEQYF
TRBJ2-5	NA	TRBV4-1	NA	TGCGCCAGCAGCCAAGGACCCGGCGGAGGCAGGGAGACCCAGTACTTC	CASSQGPGGGRETQYF
TRBJ2-2	NA	TRBV6-5	TRBD2	TGTGCCAGCAGTTGGGGGAGGGCCTCCGGGGAGCTGTTTTTT	CASSWGRASGELFF
TRBJ2-1	NA	TRBV5-4	TRBD2	TGTGCCAGCAGCTTGGCAAGCGGGAGGGCCAATAATGAGCAGTTCTTC	CASSLASGRANNEQFF
TRBJ1-6	NA	TRBV2	NA	TGTGCCGGATGCCGGGACACCAGCTCCTATAATTCACCCCTCCACTTT	CAGCRDTSSYNSPLHF
TRBJ1-6	NA	TRBV6-5	NA	TGTGCCAGCGCTCATTCGGGAGGGTATAATTCACCCCTCCACTTT	CASAHSGGYNSPLHF
TRBJ1-6	NA	TRBV4-1	TRBD1	TGCGCCAGCAGCCAAGTAGGACAGGGGACTAATTCACCCCTCCACTTT	CASSQVGQGTNSPLHF
TRBJ1-3	NA	TRBV19	NA	TGTGCCAGTACCCCCCTCGGCCGGGCTGGAAACACCATATATTTT	CASTPLGRAGNTIYF
TRBJ1-4	NA	TRBV9	TRBD1	TGTGCCAGCAGCGTAGGGGACAGGGGGCCGACTAATGAAAAACTGTTTTTT	CASSVGDRGPTNEKLFF
TRBJ1-1	once	TRBV6-2/TRBV6-3	NA	TGTGCCAGCAGTTACGGGCCCATGGTCGCTTTCTTT	CASSYGPMVAFF
TRBJ1-2	NA	TRBV28	NA	TGTGCCAGCAGTTTTGAGGGTCGGTATGGCTACACCTTC	CASSFEGRYGYTF
TRBJ1-5	NA	TRBV28	TRBD1	TGTGCCAGCAGTCCGGGACAGGGGCATCAGCCCCAGCATTTT	CASSPGQGHQPQHF
TRBJ2-1	NA	TRBV3-1/TRBV3-2	NA	TGTGCCAGCAGCCCCTGGCTAGCGAGAGGGAATGAGCAGTTCTTC	CASSPWLARGNEQFF
TRBJ2-1	NA	TRBV7-9	TRBD2	TGTGCCAGCATGGCTGCGGGAGGGCCCGTCGATGAGCAGTTCTTC	CASMAAGGPVDEQFF
TRBJ1-6	NA	TRBV18	NA	TGTGCCAGCTCACCAATGGCGGTGGGAGGTTCACCCCTCCACTTT	CASSPMAVGGSPLHF
TRBJ2-7	NA	TRBV3-1/TRBV3-2	TRBD1	TGTGCCAGCAGCCCGAGGACAGGGTTTTACGAGCAGTACTTC	CASSPRTGFYEQYF
TRBJ2-3	NA	TRBV7-3	TRBD1	TGTGCCAGCAGCTTAACGGGACAGCTATGGGACCTTAGCACAGATACGCAGTATTTT	CASSLTGQLWDLSTDTQYF
TRBJ1-5	NA	TRBV28	TRBD1	TGTGCCAGCAGTGAGGCAGGGGGTCCAAATCAGCCCCAGCATTTT	CASSEAGGPNQPQHF
TRBJ1-1	NA	TRBV6-5	TRBD1	TGTGCCGGACAGGAAAACTTGAACACTGAAGCTTTCTTT	CAGQENLNTEAFF
TRBJ1-2	NA	TRBV28	NA	TGTGCCAGCAGTTTTGGAGGAAACTATGGCTACACCTTC	CASSFGGNYGYTF
TRBJ1-5	NA	TRBV19	NA	TGTGCCAGTAGTATCCCCCTAAACAGGGGCAATCAGCCCCAGCATTTT	CASSIPLNRGNQPQHF
TRBJ2-7	few	TRBV28	TRBD1	TGTGCCAGCAGTTTGCGACAGGGTCGGTACGAGCAGTACTTC	CASSLRQGRYEQYF
TRBJ1-5	NA	TRBV10-3	NA	TGTGCCATCAGTGAGGGACAGAGCAATCAGCCCCAGCATTTT	CAISEGQSNQPQHF
TRBJ2-1	NA	TRBV28	TRBD2	TGTGCCAGCAGTTTAGGGCTAGCGGGAACGGATGAGCAGTTCTTC	CASSLGLAGTDEQFF
TRBJ1-3	NA	TRBV6-2/TRBV6-3	NA	TGTGCCAGCAGTTACTCTCCCGGGAACACCATATATTTT	CASSYSPGNTIYF
TRBJ2-7	NA	TRBV23-1	NA	TGCGCCAGCAGTCACCCCAGGACTTTAATCAGGTACGAGCAGTACTTC	CASSHPRTLIRYEQYF
TRBJ1-1	few	TRBV5-4	NA	TGTGCCAGCAGCTTGGGAGGGGGAGTAGGGACTGAAGCTTTCTTT	CASSLGGGVGTEAFF